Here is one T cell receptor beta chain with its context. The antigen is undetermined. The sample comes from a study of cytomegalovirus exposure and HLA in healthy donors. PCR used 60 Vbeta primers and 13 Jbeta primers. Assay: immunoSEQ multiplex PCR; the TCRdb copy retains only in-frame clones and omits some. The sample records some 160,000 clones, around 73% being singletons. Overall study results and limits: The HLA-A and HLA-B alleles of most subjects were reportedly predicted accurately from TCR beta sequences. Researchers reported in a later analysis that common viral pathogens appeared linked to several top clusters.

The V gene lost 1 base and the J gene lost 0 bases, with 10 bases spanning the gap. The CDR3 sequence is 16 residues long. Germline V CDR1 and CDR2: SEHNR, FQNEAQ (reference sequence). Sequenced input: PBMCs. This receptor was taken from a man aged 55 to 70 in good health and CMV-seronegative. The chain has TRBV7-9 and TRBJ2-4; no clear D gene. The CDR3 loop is CASSLVRALAKNIQYF. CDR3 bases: TGTGCCAGCAGCTTAGTTCGCGCTCTAGCCAAAAACATTCAGTACTTC.